The 28 T cell receptor beta chains listed next were all sequenced from one sample in a study of blood T cell repertoires in COVID-19. Libraries were prepared by immunoSEQ multiplex PCR; TCRdb keeps only in-frame clonotypes and omits some of them. The table lists about 160,000 clones, around 81% of them singletons. The sequenced material came from PBMCs or T cells enriched from blood (not recorded which). The source is a man between 35 and 55 years old who had recovered from COVID-19.

The chain is built from TRBV7-9 and TRBJ2-7; 10 bases match TRBD1. The trim removed 4 bases at V and 7 bases at J, leaving 10 bases unmatched. Germline V gene sequence: CDR1 SEHNR, CDR2 FQNEAQ (reference sequence). The CDR3 extends over 15 amino acids. CDR3 coding DNA: TGTGCCAGCAGCTCGCTCGGGACAGGGGCTGGAGAGCAGTACTTC. This encodes CASSSLGTGAGEQYF.

This chain uses TRBV9 with TRBJ2-7, with D unclear. CDR1 SGDLS and CDR2 YYNGEE come from the germline V gene. The V and J ends lost 4 bases and 6 bases respectively, with 14 bases between them. The CDR3 runs 13 residues. The CDR3 DNA reads as TGTGCCAGCAGCCCCCTGCCCGAGTCCGAGCAGTACTTC. Translated, it gives CASSPLPESEQYF.

This rearrangement joins TRBV6-5 to TRBJ2-3; 14 bases are a match to TRBD2. The germline gives CDR1 MNHEY, CDR2 SVGAGI. V dropped 8 bases and J dropped 11; count of bases not matched to a gene: 9. This CDR3 is built from 14 residues. The CDR3 loop is CASSTGTSGGRQYF. Here the CDR3 DNA reads TGTGCCAGCTCGACCGGGACTAGCGGGGGAAGGCAGTATTTT.

The J gene is TRBJ2-7, the V gene TRBV11-2, with 9 positions matching TRBD1. This CDR3 contains 15 residues. The germline CDR1 and CDR2 sequences are SGHAT and FQNNGV. With V trimmed by 5 bases and J by 3 bases, 8 bases remained unmatched. The CDR3 coding sequence is TGTGCCAGCAGCCTTGACAGGGGGAAGGGCTACGAGCAGTACTTC. The encoded protein is CASSLDRGKGYEQYF.

The rearrangement links TRBV5-1 to TRBJ2-3; 12 nucleotides agree with TRBD2. V lost 4 bases, J lost 1 base, and 1 base stayed unmatched. The CDR3 spans 15 residues. The germline gives CDR1 SGHRS, CDR2 YFSETQ. CDR3 protein: CASSRLAGGTDTQYF. The CDR3, as DNA: TGCGCCAGCAGCAGACTAGCGGGGGGCACAGATACGCAGTATTTT. Full variable domain (rest looked up from reference TRBV5-1 and TRBJ2-3): KAGVTQTPRYLIKTRGQQVTLSCSPISGHRSVSWYQQTPGQGLQFLFEYFSETQRNKGNFPGRFSGRQFSNSRSEMNVSTLELGDSALYLCASSRLAGGTDTQYFGPGTRLTVL.

The chain carries TRBV7-9 and TRBJ2-3; tentative D call: TRBD2 (6 bases). The V end was cut by 1 base, the J end by 0 bases, with 14 bases between. The CDR3 length is 17 residues. Germline CDR1 and CDR2: SEHNR and FQNEAQ (reference sequence). The CDR3 DNA sequence: TGTGCCAGCAGCTTAGAGGGGCGGGGCCGTAGCACAGATACGCAGTATTTT. Translating it yields CASSLEGRGRSTDTQYF.

The chain joins TRBV4-1 to TRBJ2-2; D might be TRBD1 (6 bases). The germline gives CDR1 MGHRA, CDR2 YSYEKL. The ends were cut back, 7 bases at V and 1 base at J, with 13 bases in the middle. This CDR3 comprises 15 residues. In DNA, the CDR3 is TGCGCCAGCACCTTGGACAGTGTGAACACCGGGGAGCTGTTTTTT. This translates into CASTLDSVNTGELFF.

The V call is TRBV4-1, the J call TRBJ2-1; 10 nucleotides align to TRBD2. Looked up from germline, CDR1 is MGHRA and CDR2 is YSYEKL. V lost 0 bases, J lost 7 bases, and 12 bases stayed unmatched. CDR3 length: 18 amino acids. The CDR3 region is CASSQDPPQRGGMNEQFF. The CDR3 region has the DNA TGCGCCAGCAGCCAAGATCCTCCTCAGCGGGGGGGCATGAATGAGCAGTTCTTC.

Many counts were recorded for this clone. J is TRBJ2-5 and V is TRBV19; TRBD2 is a possible D gene (6 bases). V lost 5 bases and J lost 2, with 18 bases in between. CDR1 and CDR2 from the germline V gene are LNHDA and SQIVND (reference sequence). This CDR3 comprises 16 residues. The DNA of the CDR3 is TGTGCCAGTAGTTTGACAGCCGGGGGAAGGCAAGAGACCCAGTACTTC. Translation gives CASSLTAGGRQETQYF.

CDR3 nucleotide sequence: TGCGCCAGCAGCACTCGGACAGAGAACACTGAAGCTTTCTTT. It specifies CASSTRTENTEAFF. This chain uses TRBV4-1 with TRBJ1-1, with D possibly being TRBD1 (6 bases). The CDR3 covers 14 residues. Trimming removed 5 bases at V and 1 base at J, with 11 bases between. Germline-derived CDR1 and CDR2 are MGHRA and YSYEKL.

This rearrangement joins TRBV7-2 to TRBJ2-2; D is undetermined. The germline V gene encodes CDR1 SGHTA and CDR2 FQGNSA. The CDR3 is 14 residues long. Trimming pared 4 bases from V and 2 bases from J, leaving 8 bases between. CDR3 residues: CASSSSHNTGELFF. The CDR3 DNA reads TGTGCCAGCAGCTCTTCACACAACACCGGGGAGCTGTTTTTT.

For the CDR3, the DNA is TGTGCCAGCAGCTCAGACAGGGTCAATCAGCCCCAGCATTTT. Its translation is CASSSDRVNQPQHF. The V gene is TRBV11-2, the J gene TRBJ1-5; TRBD1 matches at 7 bases. J gave up 3 bases and V 4 bases, and 3 bases lay outside the gene matches. Germline CDR1 is SGHAT and CDR2 is FQNNGV. This CDR3 contains 14 residues.

This rearrangement joins TRBV19 to TRBJ1-1; D is unresolved. CDR1 and CDR2 from the germline V gene are LNHDA and SQIVND (reference sequence). This CDR3 is built from 14 residues. V lost 5 bases and J lost 0, with 10 bases in between. CDR3 sequence (DNA): TGTGCCAGTAGTTCGGGAGGGTTGAACACTGAAGCTTTCTTT. This sequence encodes CASSSGGLNTEAFF.

V usage is TRBV30 and J usage is TRBJ2-3, with 12 bases aligning to TRBD2. The CDR3 runs 16 residues. CDR1 GTSNPN and CDR2 SVGIG come from the germline V gene (reference sequence). J was trimmed by 9 bases and V by 2 bases; bases with no gene match: 12. CDR3 sequence (DNA): TGTGCCTGGAGTCAGAGAGGACTAGCGGGGTCGCGGACGCAGTATTTT. Its translation is CAWSQRGLAGSRTQYF.

With respect to this clone: Relative to the germline gene, one junction end is altered; a read error may explain this. V gene TRBV20-1 combines with J gene TRBJ1-1; D remains unclear. The CDR3 spans 11 residues. CDR1 DFQATT and CDR2 SNEGSKA come from the germline V gene (reference sequence). CDR3 sequence reads: CSARENSEAFF. DNA for the CDR3: TGCAGTGCTAGAGAAAACAGTGAAGCTTTCTTT.

The J gene is TRBJ2-3, the V gene TRBV5-1; 12 bases line up with TRBD2. V lost 0 bases and J lost 2; bases outside the gene matches: 1. Germline assignment: CDR1 SGHRS and CDR2 YFSETQ. The CDR3 totals 16 residues. CDR3 sequence (DNA): TGCGCCAGCAGCTTGGGGACTAGCGGGAACACAGATACGCAGTATTTT. Translation: CASSLGTSGNTDTQYF.

This chain uses TRBV6-4 with TRBJ2-6; weak D call: TRBD1 (6 bases). V lost 0 bases to trimming and J lost 7 bases, with 10 bases between them. CDR1 and CDR2 (germline): MRHNA, SNTAGT. The CDR3 is 15 residues long. The CDR3 sequence is CASSDSSRGANVLTF. As DNA, the CDR3 is TGTGCCAGCAGTGACTCGTCCAGGGGAGCCAACGTCCTGACTTTC.

This chain joins TRBV6-5 and TRBJ1-2, with a weak D call TRBD1 (5 bases). Per germline, CDR1 MNHEY and CDR2 SVGAGI. This CDR3 has 12 residues. V was pared by 4 bases and J by 6 bases, with 9 bases between. The CDR3 spells CASSSWGHGYTF. CDR3 in DNA: TGTGCCAGCAGTTCTTGGGGCCATGGCTACACCTTC.

The rearrangement joins TRBV3-1 (or the pseudogene TRBV3-2) to TRBJ1-4; D is ambiguous. The CDR3 totals 14 residues. The germline V gene encodes CDR1 LGHDT and CDR2 YNNKEL (reference sequence). Trimming pared 1 base from V and 2 bases from J, leaving 5 bases between. The DNA for the CDR3 is TGTGCCAGCAGCCAAGTTCAGACTAATGAAAAACTGTTTTTT. Its protein product is CASSQVQTNEKLFF.

There are a few counts of this clone. The rearrangement links TRBV14 to TRBJ2-1; 12 positions agree with TRBD2. This CDR3 is built from 20 residues. Per the germline V gene, CDR1 is SGHDN and CDR2 is FVKESK. V was pared by 2 bases and J by 9 bases, with 20 bases of the junction left unmatched. Here the CDR3 DNA reads TGTGCCAGCAGCCAATTTCGAAGGTCCCGCTCTAGCGGGGGGGCCACTGAGCAGTTCTTC. Its protein is CASSQFRRSRSSGGATEQFF.

The V and J genes are TRBV7-8 and TRBJ2-1; D might be TRBD2 (5 bases). The CDR3 totals 15 residues. The germline V gene has CDR1 SGHVS and CDR2 FQNEAQ. Trimming shortened V by 6 bases and J by 4 bases, and 16 bases separated the two germline ends. CDR3 sequence: CASSSTPREYNEQFF. In DNA, the CDR3 is TGTGCCAGCAGTTCAACTCCGAGGGAGTACAATGAGCAGTTCTTC.

This clone came up once. J is TRBJ1-5 and V is TRBV21-1. TRBV21-1 is recorded as a pseudogene. The CDR3 has 18 residues. The CDR3 region is CASIERTKQLMSDQPQHF. The DNA of the CDR3 is TGTGCCAGCATCGAGAGAACCAAACAACTGATGAGCGATCAGCCCCAGCATTTT.

The sample holds one count of this clone. The V gene is TRBV29-1, the J gene TRBJ1-1; 8 nucleotides line up with TRBD1. This CDR3 has 13 amino acids. The germline gives CDR1 SQVTM, CDR2 ANQGSEA. J gave up 2 bases and V 6 bases, and 5 bases lay outside the gene matches. The CDR3 nucleotides read TGCAGCGTCGCCCAGGGGGCTAACACTGAAGCTTTCTTT. It translates to CSVAQGANTEAFF.

V and J are TRBV7-2 and TRBJ2-3, with a tentative D call TRBD2 (7 bases). The CDR3 spans 16 residues. Germline-derived CDR1 and CDR2 are SGHTA and FQGNSA. V lost 7 bases and J 3 bases, leaving 20 bases between the germline ends. CDR3 in DNA: TGTGCCAGCAAGAGGACCTGGGGGGGCGGGACAGATACGCAGTATTTT. Translating gives CASKRTWGGGTDTQYF.

The chain couples TRBV28 to TRBJ1-3; TRBD1 might be the D (6 bases). The germline V and J ends were trimmed by 4 bases and 1 base, with 8 bases remaining between them. The CDR3 length is 14 residues. Germline V gene lookup returns CDR1 MDHEN and CDR2 SYDVKM. CDR3 amino acids: CASSSGTSGNTIYF. The CDR3 bases are TGTGCCAGCAGTTCCGGGACATCTGGAAACACCATATATTTT.

The genes are TRBV2 and TRBJ1-4; a possible D gene is TRBD1 (6 bases). Looked up from germline, CDR1 is SNHLY and CDR2 is FYNNEI. Trimming took off 6 bases at V and 7 bases at J, with 24 bases between the two ends. CDR3 length equals 17 residues. The CDR3 here is CASRVPYHETGSEKLFF. The DNA of the CDR3 is TGTGCCAGCAGGGTTCCTTACCACGAGACAGGTAGTGAAAAACTGTTTTTT.

This clone appeared a single time. The chain combines TRBV6-1 with TRBJ1-1; the match to TRBD1 covers 7 bases. V shed 3 bases and J 3 bases; nucleotides not matched to a gene: 4. CDR1 and CDR2 (germline): MNHNS, SASEGT. This CDR3 contains 14 residues. The CDR3 loop is CASSEDRMDTEAFF. Here the CDR3 DNA reads TGTGCCAGCAGTGAGGACAGGATGGACACTGAAGCTTTCTTT.

The chain carries TRBV5-8 and TRBJ1-1; D unresolved. Trimming took off 2 bases at V and 4 bases at J, with 6 bases between the two ends. The CDR3 spans 12 residues. Germline CDR1 is SGHTS and CDR2 is YDEGEE. The CDR3: CASSFIGTEAFF. CDR3 nucleotide sequence: TGTGCCAGCAGCTTTATCGGCACTGAAGCTTTCTTT.